A selection of T cell receptor beta chains follows, all from one sample in a study of control samples from healthy donors and cancer patients. Sequencing was performed with immunoSEQ multiplex PCR; in TCRdb, only in-frame clones are kept and a portion is missing. The repertoire holds just over 90,000 clones, with about 88% as singletons. Sample: blood. These receptors originate from a woman in her forties or fifties in good health. Each CDR3 is given with its conserved first and last residue. A D gene is named only where the DNA matches it firmly. Expanded clones are given a class, and other clones once, few, many or no size at all.

NA | NA | TRBJ1-3 | TRBV6-1 | TGTGCCAGCAGTGCCTTGCCGGGCAGCTCTGGAAACACCATATATTTT | CASSALPGSSGNTIYF
NA | NA | TRBJ1-6 | TRBV15 | TGTGCCACCAGCAGAGATCTCCGCCCACCCCTCCACTTT | CATSRDLRPPLHF
NA | NA | TRBJ2-5 | TRBV19 | TGTGCCAGTAGTATTGGTGGTGAAGGGTACGTAGAGACCCAGTACTTC | CASSIGGEGYVETQYF
NA | few | TRBJ1-2 | TRBV4-1 | TGCGCCAGCAGCCAAGCCGCGGCAGGGATGAACTATGGCTACACCTTC | CASSQAAAGMNYGYTF
NA | NA | TRBJ1-1 | TRBV7-8 | TGTGCCAGCAGCTCCAGGGTTCCTACTGAAGCTTTCTTT | CASSSRVPTEAFF
TRBD1 | NA | TRBJ2-7 | TRBV27 | TGTGCCAGCAGTGAGGGACAGGGGATGAATTACGAGCAGTACTTC | CASSEGQGMNYEQYF
NA | NA | TRBJ1-1 | TRBV20-1 | TGCAGTGCTAGTACCGGGAAGGGACGAGCTTTCTTT | CSASTGKGRAFF
NA | NA | TRBJ1-4 | TRBV29-1 | TGCAGCGTTGAAAGTTTCGAAAAACTGTTTTTT | CSVESFEKLFF
NA | NA | TRBJ2-7 | TRBV2 | TGTGCCAGCGGCCCGCCCGCCCCATCCTACGAGCAGTACTTC | CASGPPAPSYEQYF
TRBD2 | once | TRBJ2-7 | TRBV11-2 | TGTGCCAGCAGCTTGGGAGGGATGGGTAATCCGTACTTC | CASSLGGMGNPYF
TRBD2 | NA | TRBJ2-1 | TRBV7-8 | TGTGCCAGCAGCACCCCTCTAGCGGGGACCTACAATGAGCAGTTCTTC | CASSTPLAGTYNEQFF
TRBD2 | NA | TRBJ2-3 | TRBV11-3 | TGTGCCAGCAGCTTCGGCGGGGGGGTAGTAGATACGCAGTATTTT | CASSFGGGVVDTQYF
TRBD2 | NA | TRBJ2-2 | TRBV7-2 | TGTGCCAGCAGCTTGGGACTAGCGACCGGGGAGCTGTTTTTT | CASSLGLATGELFF
TRBD2 | NA | TRBJ2-1 | TRBV11-3 | TGTGCCAGCACCCCCCAACCTAGCGGGAGGGAGCAGTTCTTC | CASTPQPSGREQFF
NA | NA | TRBJ1-6 | TRBV7-9 | TGTGCCAGCAGCTTAGATGGACGCTCCGCTTCACCCCTCCACTTT | CASSLDGRSASPLHF
NA | once | TRBJ2-1 | TRBV11-2 | TGTGCCAGCAGCTTATGGGTGTCTTACAATGAGCAGTTCTTC | CASSLWVSYNEQFF
TRBD1 | NA | TRBJ2-5 | TRBV4-3 | TGCGCCAGCAGCCAGATTACAGGGGGGCGAGAGACCCAGTACTTC | CASSQITGGRETQYF
NA | NA | TRBJ2-3 | TRBV11-2 | TGTGCCAGCAGCTTACCAGATGCCGCTACGCAGTATTTT | CASSLPDAATQYF
NA | once | TRBJ1-5 | TRBV6-5 | TGTGCCAGCACCCTAGAAGGGCATCAGCCCCAGCATTTT | CASTLEGHQPQHF
NA | once | TRBJ2-3 | TRBV7-2 | TGTGCCAGCAGCTTAGGGTCGCACTGGAGCACAGATACGCAGTATTTT | CASSLGSHWSTDTQYF